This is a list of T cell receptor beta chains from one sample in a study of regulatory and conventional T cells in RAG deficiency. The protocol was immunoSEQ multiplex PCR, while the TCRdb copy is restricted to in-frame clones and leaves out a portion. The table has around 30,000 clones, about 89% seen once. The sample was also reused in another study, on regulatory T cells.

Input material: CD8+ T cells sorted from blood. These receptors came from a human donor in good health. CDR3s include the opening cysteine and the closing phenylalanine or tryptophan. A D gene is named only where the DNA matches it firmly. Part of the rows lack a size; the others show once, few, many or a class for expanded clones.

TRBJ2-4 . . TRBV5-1 TGCGCCAGCAGCTTGGACCCCCTCTCTGGGGGATACATTCAGTACTTC CASSLDPLSGGYIQYF
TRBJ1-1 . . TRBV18 TGTGCCAGCTCACCACCGGGGCAGGGACATGAAGTTGTCTTT CASSPPGQGHEVVF
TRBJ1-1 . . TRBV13 TGTGCCAGCAGCCCACTCGAGTACTTAATACCTGAAGCTTTCTTT CASSPLEYLIPEAFF
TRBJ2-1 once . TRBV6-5 TGTGCCAGCAGTTACTCCCCTGAATACAATGAGCAGTTCTTC CASSYSPEYNEQFF
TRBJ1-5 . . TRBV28 TGTGCCAGCAGTATCTCGGGGCGGAGCAATCAGCCCCAGCATTTT CASSISGRSNQPQHF
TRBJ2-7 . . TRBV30 TGTGCCTGGAGTCGAGAAGTAGACAGTTTCAATCACGAGCAGTACTTC CAWSREVDSFNHEQYF
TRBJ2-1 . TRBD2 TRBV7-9 TGTGCCAGCAGCGGAACTAGCGGAGGGTACAATGAGCAGTTCTTC CASSGTSGGYNEQFF
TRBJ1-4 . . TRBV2 TGTGCCAGCAGTGAAAGGGGGGGGGTGCAGGCGGAAAAACTGTTTTTT CASSERGGVQAEKLFF
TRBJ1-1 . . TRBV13 TGTGCCAGCAGCTTAGGCCAATTGAGAGGTGCTTTCTTT CASSLGQLRGAFF
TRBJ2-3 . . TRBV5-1 TGCGCCAGCAGCCAAGGGCGGACTACCCCCTGGGATACGCAGTATTTT CASSQGRTTPWDTQYF
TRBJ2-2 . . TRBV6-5 TGTGCCAGCAGGGGGAACGGGGAGCTGTTTTTT CASRGNGELFF
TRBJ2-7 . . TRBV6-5 TGTGCCAGCACTGCAACACGGGAGCAGTACTTC CASTATREQYF
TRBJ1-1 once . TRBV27 TGTGCCAGCAGTTATCGGGCAGACGGGGACACTGAAGCTTTCTTT CASSYRADGDTEAFF
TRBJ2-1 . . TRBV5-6 TGTGCCAGCAGCTTGTCGGCGTGGGGGGGCCACAATGAGCAGTTCTTC CASSLSAWGGHNEQFF
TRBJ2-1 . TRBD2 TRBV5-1 TGCGCCAGCAGCTTGGCTAGCGGGAGTGAAAATGAGCAGTTCTTC CASSLASGSENEQFF
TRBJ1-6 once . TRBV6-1 TGTGCCAGCAGTCGTGATAAGGGGTCACCCCTCCACTTT CASSRDKGSPLHF
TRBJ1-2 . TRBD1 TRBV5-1 TGCGCCAGCAGCTTGGACTATCAGACAGGGTGGAACTATGGCTACACCTTC CASSLDYQTGWNYGYTF
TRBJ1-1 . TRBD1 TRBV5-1 TGCGCCAGCAGCTTGTGGGGACAGGGGGACAAGAACACTGAAGCTTTCTTT CASSLWGQGDKNTEAFF
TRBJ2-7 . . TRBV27 TGTGCCAGCGGACCGCTAAGCTCCTACGAGCAGTACTTC CASGPLSSYEQYF
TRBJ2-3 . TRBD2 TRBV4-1 TGCGCCAGCGGCCAAGCTTTGGGAGGGTACACAGATACGCAGTATTTT CASGQALGGYTDTQYF
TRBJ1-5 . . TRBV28 TGTGCCAGCACCGTTAACAGGCGGGGTCATCAGCCCCAGCATTTT CASTVNRRGHQPQHF
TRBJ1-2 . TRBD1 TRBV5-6 TGTGCCAGCAGCGAATGGACAGGGGGAAACTATGGCTACACCTTC CASSEWTGGNYGYTF
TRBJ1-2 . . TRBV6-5 TGTGCCAGCAATGACAGGCCCGGGGGCTACACCTTC CASNDRPGGYTF
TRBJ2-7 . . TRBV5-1 TGCGCCAGCAGCTTGGGGGCCGTCCCCAATGAGCAGTACTTC CASSLGAVPNEQYF
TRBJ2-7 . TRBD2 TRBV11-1 TGTGCCAGCAGCTTAGAACTAGCGGGGATGTACGAGCAGTACTTC CASSLELAGMYEQYF
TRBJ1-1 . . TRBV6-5 TGTGCCAGCAGACCCCGTGGGGGGACTGAAGCTTTCTTT CASRPRGGTEAFF
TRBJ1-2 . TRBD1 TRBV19 TGTGCCAGTAGACCACAGGGGAAGGAGGCTGGCTACACCTTC CASRPQGKEAGYTF
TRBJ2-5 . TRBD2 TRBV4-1 TGCGCCAGCAGCCAAAGGGGACTATCTTCCCCAGAGACCCAGTACTTC CASSQRGLSSPETQYF
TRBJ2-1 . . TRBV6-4 TGTGCCAGCAGTGACTCGAATTACAATGAGCAGTTCTTC CASSDSNYNEQFF
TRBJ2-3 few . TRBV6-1 TGTGCCAGCAGTGAAAGCACAGATACGCAGTATTTT CASSESTDTQYF
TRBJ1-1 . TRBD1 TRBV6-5 TGTGCCAGCAGTTATGGGGGGGGACAGGGGACTGAAGCTTTCTTT CASSYGGGQGTEAFF
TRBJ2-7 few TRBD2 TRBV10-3 TGTGCCAGCAGAGAGGGACTAGCTTACGAGCAGTACTTC CASREGLAYEQYF
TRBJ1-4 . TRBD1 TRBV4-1 TGCGCCAGCAGCCAATGGACAGGGGCCGCGGGGGAAAAACTGTTTTTT CASSQWTGAAGEKLFF
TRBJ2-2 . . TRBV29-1 TGCAGCATAAAATCGGCTAGCGGGGAGCTGTTTTTT CSIKSASGELFF
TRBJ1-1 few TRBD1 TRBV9 TGTGCCAGCAGCGGGGGACAGGCCTCCACTGAAGCTTTCTTT CASSGGQASTEAFF
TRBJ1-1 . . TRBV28 TGTGCCAGCAGTTTATTCACGGGGGCCACTGAAGCTTTCTTT CASSLFTGATEAFF
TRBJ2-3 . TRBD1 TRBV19 TGTGCCAGTAGTACATACAGGGGCAAGCGAGATACGCAGTATTTT CASSTYRGKRDTQYF
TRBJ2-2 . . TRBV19 TGTGCCAGTAGTATGGGCAGTCTAAGGGGCACCGGGGAGCTGTTTTTT CASSMGSLRGTGELFF
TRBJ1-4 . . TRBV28 TGTGCCAGCTTTTCAGGGGAAAAACTGTTTTTT CASFSGEKLFF
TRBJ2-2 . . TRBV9 TGTGCCAGCAGCGTAGCTTCAGAGTTACGGGCAGGGAACACCGGGGAGCTGTTTTTT CASSVASELRAGNTGELFF
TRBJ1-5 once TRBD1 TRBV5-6 TGTGCCAGCAGCTTGACTTATGGACAGGGCGCAGGGCAGCCCCAGCATTTT CASSLTYGQGAGQPQHF
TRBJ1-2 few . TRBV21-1 TGTGCCAGCGGGACAGGGGGTTCCTACGGCTACACCTTC CASGTGGSYGYTF
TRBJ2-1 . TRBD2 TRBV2 TGTGCCAGCACTAGCGGGAGGCAAATGTTCTTC CASTSGRQMFF
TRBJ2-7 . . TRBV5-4 TGTGCCAGCAGCTACTTGGTATCCGAGCAGTACTTC CASSYLVSEQYF
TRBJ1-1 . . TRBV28 TGTGCCACCAAGTTTCGAGGCCGCACTGAAGCTTTCTTT CATKFRGRTEAFF
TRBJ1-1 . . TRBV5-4 TGTGCCAGCAGCTTAGAACTTCCGAACACTGAAGCTTTCTTT CASSLELPNTEAFF